The entry that follows covers one T cell receptor (beta chain) sequence. Its target is not known. This sample stems from a study of T cell repertoires in cytomegalovirus infection. Turning to the study itself: CMV epitopes, recently identified HLA-C-restricted and well-studied HLA-B-restricted, were used. Public TCR beta signatures provided an indication of both CMV infection and a matching HLA type.

From the reads, TCRdb called clonotypes with MiXCR, one entry per CDR3 protein. The sample shows over 120,000 distinct CDR3 sequences, approximately 30% of them seen only once. Overall study findings and caveats: Cumulative frequency (of public TCR beta family members) identified carriers of CMV plus the relevant HLA. HLA-C-restricted CMV clonotypes gave the most frequent clonotype in two of eight donors.

This TCR was sampled from a human donor in good health (CMV status not recorded). Some clones in this sample may be carry-over from other donors' samples. The material was CD8+ T cells from cultured PBMCs, obtained from culture after CMV antigen stimulation.

The CDR3 loop reads CASSTFSGGSSDTQYF. In DNA form, the CDR3 reads TGTGCCAGCAGCACCTTTAGCGGGGGGTCTTCAGATACGCAGTATTTT. The rearrangement joins TRBV9 to TRBJ2-3, with 10 nucleotides matching TRBD2. The ends lost 4 bases at V and 4 bases at J; junction bases unmatched: 9. The CDR3 runs 16 residues. Germline V gene lookup returns CDR1 SGDLS and CDR2 YYNGEE.